This is a list of T cell receptor beta chains from one sample in a study of memory CD4+ T cells and cytomegalovirus serostatus. The table came from immunoSEQ multiplex PCR; TCRdb's copy has only in-frame clones and leaves some out. The profile shows nearly 60,000 clones, about 81% of them singletons. The sequencing sample was made of memory CD4+ T cells from blood. Receptors were obtained from an adult in good health and CMV-seronegative. The CDR3 runs from the conserved cysteine through the conserved F or W. The order of the fields is D gene, V gene, clone size, J gene, CDR3 length, CDR3 protein, CDR3 DNA. The D gene is left open where the match is weak. Clone size is shown for a subset of rows, as once, few, many or a class of expanded clone.

D: TRBD2
V: TRBV5-1
size: -
J: TRBJ2-1
length: 16
CDR3: CASSLDWTSILNEQFF
DNA: TGCGCCAGCAGCTTGGACTGGACTAGCATTCTCAATGAGCAGTTCTTC

D: -
V: TRBV5-1
size: -
J: TRBJ2-7
length: 16
CDR3: CASSLGQAASTHEQYF
DNA: TGCGCCAGCAGCTTGGGACAGGCAGCCAGCACCCACGAGCAGTACTTC

D: TRBD1
V: TRBV5-1
size: -
J: TRBJ2-1
length: 15
CDR3: CASSLVVTGHYEQFF
DNA: TGCGCCAGCAGCTTGGTAGTGACAGGGCACTATGAGCAGTTCTTC

D: -
V: TRBV7-2
size: -
J: TRBJ2-2
length: 16
CDR3: CASTPQAPGDTGELFF
DNA: TGTGCCAGCACCCCGCAAGCCCCAGGGGACACCGGGGAGCTGTTTTTT

D: TRBD1
V: TRBV27
size: -
J: TRBJ2-7
length: 16
CDR3: CASSLALGQGSYEQYF
DNA: TGTGCCAGCAGTTTAGCCCTGGGACAGGGTTCCTACGAGCAGTACTTC

D: TRBD1
V: TRBV30
size: medium-sized
J: TRBJ1-4
length: 12
CDR3: CAYRDRGEKLFF
DNA: TGTGCCTACCGGGACAGAGGAGAAAAACTGTTTTTT

D: -
V: TRBV30
size: -
J: TRBJ2-3
length: 15
CDR3: CAWRGDSGSTDTQYF
DNA: TGTGCCTGGAGGGGGGACTCGGGTAGCACAGATACGCAGTATTTT

D: -
V: TRBV5-1
size: -
J: TRBJ1-4
length: 14
CDR3: CASRMGGSNEKLFF
DNA: TGCGCCAGCAGGATGGGGGGCTCTAATGAAAAACTGTTTTTT

D: TRBD1
V: TRBV27
size: -
J: TRBJ1-1
length: 13
CDR3: CASSLTGETEAFF
DNA: TGTGCCAGCAGTTTAACAGGGGAGACTGAAGCTTTCTTT

D: TRBD1
V: TRBV6-1
size: -
J: TRBJ1-5
length: 15
CDR3: CASFPGTGSNQPQHF
DNA: TGTGCCAGCTTTCCCGGGACAGGGTCAAATCAGCCCCAGCATTTT

D: TRBD1
V: TRBV12-5
size: few
J: TRBJ1-1
length: 13
CDR3: CASGTDRGGEAFF
DNA: TGTGCTAGTGGGACGGACAGGGGAGGTGAAGCTTTCTTT

D: -
V: TRBV19
size: -
J: TRBJ2-3
length: 14
CDR3: CASSIGSSTDTQYF
DNA: TGTGCCAGTAGTATCGGCAGTAGCACAGATACGCAGTATTTT

D: -
V: TRBV19
size: -
J: TRBJ2-7
length: 15
CDR3: CASSMFGHSSYEQYF
DNA: TGTGCCAGTAGTATGTTTGGACACTCCTCCTACGAGCAGTACTTC

D: -
V: TRBV7-9
size: few
J: TRBJ1-1
length: 14
CDR3: CASSSNRMNTEAFF
DNA: TGTGCCAGCAGCTCGAATCGAATGAACACTGAAGCTTTCTTT

D: -
V: TRBV7-2
size: -
J: TRBJ2-7
length: 14
CDR3: CASSPLWRSYEQYF
DNA: TGTGCCAGCAGCCCCCTTTGGCGCTCCTACGAGCAGTACTTC

D: TRBD1
V: TRBV7-2
size: -
J: TRBJ2-1
length: 16
CDR3: CASSSSGTGVYNEQFF
DNA: TGTGCCAGCAGCTCCTCCGGGACAGGGGTTTACAATGAGCAGTTCTTC

D: -
V: TRBV10-3
size: -
J: TRBJ2-1
length: 14
CDR3: CAIRGQSSYNEQFF
DNA: TGTGCCATCAGAGGACAGAGCTCCTACAATGAGCAGTTCTTC

D: -
V: TRBV2
size: once
J: TRBJ1-5
length: 13
CDR3: CASRGDQVQPQHF
DNA: TGTGCCAGCAGGGGGGACCAGGTCCAGCCCCAGCATTTT

D: TRBD2
V: TRBV5-1
size: -
J: TRBJ2-1
length: 13
CDR3: CASSSGGIGEQFF
DNA: TGCGCCAGCAGCTCGGGGGGGATCGGTGAGCAGTTCTTC

D: -
V: TRBV11-3
size: -
J: TRBJ2-1
length: 14
CDR3: CASSLGIGRNEQFF
DNA: TGTGCCAGCAGCTTAGGGATAGGGAGAAATGAGCAGTTCTTC

D: TRBD1
V: TRBV7-9
size: -
J: TRBJ2-5
length: 14
CDR3: CASSSGQVLETQYF
DNA: TGTGCCAGCAGCTCAGGACAGGTCTTAGAGACCCAGTACTTC

D: TRBD2
V: TRBV7-6
size: -
J: TRBJ2-5
length: 16
CDR3: CASSLVTSGTKETQYF
DNA: TGTGCCAGCAGCCTAGTGACTAGCGGGACTAAAGAGACCCAGTACTTC

D: -
V: TRBV29-1
size: few
J: TRBJ2-7
length: 14
CDR3: CSVGVWDRTYEQYF
DNA: TGCAGCGTTGGCGTGTGGGACCGCACCTACGAGCAGTACTTC

D: -
V: TRBV11-1
size: -
J: TRBJ2-1
length: 12
CDR3: CASRLGVDEQFF
DNA: TGTGCCAGCCGACTAGGAGTCGATGAGCAGTTCTTC

D: TRBD2
V: TRBV27
size: once
J: TRBJ2-1
length: 14
CDR3: CASRRTSGSNEQFF
DNA: TGTGCCAGCAGGAGGACTAGCGGGAGCAATGAGCAGTTCTTC

D: TRBD1
V: TRBV28
size: -
J: TRBJ1-5
length: 15
CDR3: CASRSQGGETQPQHF
DNA: TGTGCCAGCAGGTCCCAGGGGGGGGAAACTCAGCCCCAGCATTTT

D: -
V: TRBV5-1
size: -
J: TRBJ2-5
length: 14
CDR3: CASSFGQYQETQYF
DNA: TGCGCCAGCAGCTTCGGCCAGTACCAAGAGACCCAGTACTTC

D: -
V: TRBV28
size: -
J: TRBJ2-3
length: 15
CDR3: CASSLGGLLPDTQYF
DNA: TGTGCCAGCAGTTTGGGGGGACTTCTCCCGGATACGCAGTATTTT

D: -
V: TRBV6-1
size: -
J: TRBJ2-7
length: 16
CDR3: CASSELALAAPYEQYF
DNA: TGTGCCAGCAGTGAACTGGCGTTGGCAGCTCCCTACGAGCAGTACTTC

D: -
V: TRBV15
size: -
J: TRBJ1-1
length: 12
CDR3: CATSRDFTEAFF
DNA: TGTGCCACCAGCAGGGATTTCACTGAAGCTTTCTTT

D: -
V: TRBV28
size: -
J: TRBJ1-5
length: 12
CDR3: CASKAGPQPQHF
DNA: TGTGCCAGCAAAGCCGGACCACAGCCCCAGCATTTT

D: TRBD1
V: TRBV7-3
size: -
J: TRBJ2-3
length: 14
CDR3: CASSLTQGRDTQYF
DNA: TGTGCCAGCAGCTTAACACAGGGGAGAGATACGCAGTATTTT

D: -
V: TRBV2
size: -
J: TRBJ1-2
length: 16
CDR3: CASSKVKIKTVYGYTF
DNA: TGTGCCAGCAGCAAGGTAAAGATTAAGACCGTCTATGGCTACACCTTC

D: -
V: TRBV15
size: -
J: TRBJ2-1
length: 13
CDR3: CATSRGRPNEQFF
DNA: TGTGCCACCAGCAGAGGACGGCCTAATGAGCAGTTCTTC

D: -
V: TRBV11-3
size: -
J: TRBJ1-1
length: 12
CDR3: CASSLDGIGAFF
DNA: TGTGCCAGCAGCTTAGACGGGATAGGAGCTTTCTTT

D: -
V: TRBV5-4
size: -
J: TRBJ2-7
length: 16
CDR3: CASSLGRAGIVDEQYF
DNA: TGTGCCAGCAGCTTGGGACGGGCAGGGATTGTAGACGAGCAGTACTTC

D: -
V: TRBV18
size: few
J: TRBJ2-5
length: 16
CDR3: CASSPVGLELEETQYF
DNA: TGTGCCAGCTCACCAGTAGGGTTGGAGTTGGAAGAGACCCAGTACTTC